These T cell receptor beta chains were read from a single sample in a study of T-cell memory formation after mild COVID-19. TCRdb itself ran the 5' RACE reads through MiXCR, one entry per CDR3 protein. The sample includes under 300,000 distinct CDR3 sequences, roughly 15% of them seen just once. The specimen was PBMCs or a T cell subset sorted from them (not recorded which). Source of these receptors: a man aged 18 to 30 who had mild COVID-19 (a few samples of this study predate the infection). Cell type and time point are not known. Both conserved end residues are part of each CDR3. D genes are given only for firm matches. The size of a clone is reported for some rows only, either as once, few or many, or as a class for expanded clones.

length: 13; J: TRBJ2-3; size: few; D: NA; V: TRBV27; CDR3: CASSRTGPDTQYF; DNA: TGTGCCAGCAGCCGGACCGGTCCAGATACGCAGTATTTT
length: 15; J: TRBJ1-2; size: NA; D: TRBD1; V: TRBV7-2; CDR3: CASSFRTGVEYGYTF; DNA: TGTGCCAGCAGCTTCCGGACAGGGGTGGAGTATGGCTACACCTTC
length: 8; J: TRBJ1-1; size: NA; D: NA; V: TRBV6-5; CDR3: CASSYSWF; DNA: TGTGCCAGCAGTTATTCCTGGTTT
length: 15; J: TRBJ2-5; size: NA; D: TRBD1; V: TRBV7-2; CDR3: CASSFSGTGGETQYF; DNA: TGTGCCAGCAGCTTCTCCGGGACAGGGGGGGAGACCCAGTACTTC
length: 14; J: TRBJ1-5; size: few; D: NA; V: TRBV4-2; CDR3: CASSQEGRSQPQHF; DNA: TGTGCCAGCAGCCAAGAAGGCCGCAGTCAGCCCCAGCATTTT
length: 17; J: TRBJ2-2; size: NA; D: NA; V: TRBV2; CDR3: CASSEAEELVWTGELFF; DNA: TGTGCCAGCAGTGAAGCGGAGGAGCTAGTTTGGACCGGGGAGCTGTTTTTT
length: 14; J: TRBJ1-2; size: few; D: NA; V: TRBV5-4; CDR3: CASSPPGKSYGYTF; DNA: TGTGCCAGCAGCCCCCCCGGCAAGAGCTATGGCTACACCTTC
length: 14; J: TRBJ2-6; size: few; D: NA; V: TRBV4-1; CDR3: CASYGGPGANVLTF; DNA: TGCGCCAGCTATGGGGGCCCTGGGGCCAACGTCCTGACTTTC
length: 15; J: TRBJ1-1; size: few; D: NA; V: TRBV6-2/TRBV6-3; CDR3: CASSPLAGAGTEAFF; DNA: TGTGCCAGCAGTCCCCTAGCAGGGGCGGGCACTGAAGCTTTCTTT
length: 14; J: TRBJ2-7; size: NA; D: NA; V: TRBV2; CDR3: CASSVPRGFYEQYF; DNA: TGTGCCAGCAGTGTTCCGCGGGGTTTCTACGAGCAGTACTTC
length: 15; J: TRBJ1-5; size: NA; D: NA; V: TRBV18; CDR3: CASSSRGELDQPQHF; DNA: TGTGCCAGCTCAAGCAGGGGAGAGTTGGATCAGCCCCAGCATTTT
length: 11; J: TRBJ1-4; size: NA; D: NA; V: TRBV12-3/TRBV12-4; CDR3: CASKIGGKLFF; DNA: TGTGCCAGCAAAATCGGGGGAAAACTGTTTTTT
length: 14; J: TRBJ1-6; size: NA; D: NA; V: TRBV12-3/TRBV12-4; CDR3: CASKASSYNSPLHF; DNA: TGTGCCAGCAAGGCTAGCTCCTATAATTCACCCCTCCACTTT
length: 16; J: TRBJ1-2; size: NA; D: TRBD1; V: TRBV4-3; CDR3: CASSPLSRDRDYGYTF; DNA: TGCGCCAGCAGCCCCTTATCCAGGGACAGGGACTATGGCTACACCTTC
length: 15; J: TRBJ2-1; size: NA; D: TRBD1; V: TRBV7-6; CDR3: CASSLPTGKFNEQFF; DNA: TGTGCCAGCAGCTTACCGACAGGGAAATTCAATGAGCAGTTCTTC
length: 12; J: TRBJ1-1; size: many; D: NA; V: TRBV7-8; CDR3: CASSLDTREAFF; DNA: TGTGCCAGCAGCTTAGACACCCGTGAAGCTTTCTTT